One sample yielded the 5 T cell receptor beta chains listed below, sequenced in a study of spatial heterogeneity in lung cancer. Findings of the study overall: Mutation tallies in tumors tracked expanded intratumoral alpha and beta TCR counts.

TCRdb processed the 5' RACE reads anew with MiXCR; each CDR3 protein has one entry. The sample carries about 3,000 distinct CDR3 sequences, roughly 6% recorded once. Time point of the sample: sample taken at primary tumor resection. The antigens for these receptors are not known. The sequencing here drew on lung tumor tissue, taken at surgery. The source is a male donor with early-stage non-small cell lung cancer.

The sample holds many counts of this clonotype. The V call is TRBV7-8, the J call TRBJ2-7; TRBD1 matches at 8 bases. The V gene's germline CDR1 is SGHVS and CDR2 FQNEAQ. The CDR3 length is 14 residues. The V and J ends lost 6 bases and 1 base, in that order; junction bases with no gene match: 5. The CDR3 nucleotides are TGTGCCAGCAGACGGACAGGGCCATCCTACGAGCAGTACTTC. Amino acid sequence: CASRRTGPSYEQYF.

This clonotype is judged medium-sized. The genes are TRBV7-9 and TRBJ2-3, with 13 bases aligning to TRBD2. Germline V gene lookup returns CDR1 SEHNR and CDR2 FQNEAQ (reference sequence). There are 16 residues in the CDR3. The V segment lost 5 bases and the J segment 4 bases; nucleotides outside the gene matches: 6. CDR3 nucleotide sequence: TGTGCCAGCAGCCCCAGACTAGCGGGAGGATCAGATACGCAGTATTTT. Amino acids: CASSPRLAGGSDTQYF.

In its sample, this clonotype was seen many times. The V gene is TRBV9, the J gene TRBJ1-2; D gene unclear. This CDR3 comprises 13 residues. Trimming removed 0 bases from V and 4 bases from J, with 7 bases in between. Germline V gene data show CDR1 as SGDLS and CDR2 as YYNGEE. The chain's CDR3 is CASSVGNSYGYTF. The CDR3 region has the DNA TGTGCCAGCAGCGTAGGTAATAGCTATGGCTACACCTTC.

In its sample, this clonotype was seen many times. The V gene is TRBV5-6, the J gene TRBJ1-2, with D possibly matching TRBD1 (6 bases). Trimming took off 5 bases at V and 8 bases at J, with 19 bases between the two ends. This CDR3 contains 14 residues. Germline CDR1 and CDR2: SGHDT and YYEEEE. The CDR3 DNA sequence: TGTGCCAGCAGGGGAGCAGGGGCGCTAGGAGGCTACACCTTC. This translates into CASRGAGALGGYTF.

This clonotype was picked up many times. The chain employs TRBV28 and TRBJ1-5; perhaps TRBD1 as D (6 bases). Germline CDR1 MDHEN, CDR2 SYDVKM. The V end lost 1 base, the J end lost 4 bases, and 11 bases lay between the germline ends. CDR3 length: 15 residues. In DNA form, the CDR3 reads TGTGCCAGCAGTTTATACAGGGTTCGGAATCAGCCCCAGCATTTT. It translates to CASSLYRVRNQPQHF.